This entry lists 13 T cell receptor beta chains sequenced from one sample in a study of a mutant IDH1 vaccine in newly diagnosed glioma (dated by TCRdb to the early 2020s). No antigens are known for them. Read against the paper, the sample's time point label means: week 35, safety follow-up. Each vaccine dose, consisting of 300 ug of a 20-mer mutant IDH1 peptide in Montanide, was administered subcutaneously with topical imiquimod. Receptor libraries were prepared by the immunoSEQ multiplex PCR assay. TCRdb took over this immuneACCESS table, retaining in-frame rearrangements with V and J assigned. Such tables are incomplete; in checked studies, under half of the missing clones stem from an unresolved V gene, and the remainder is unexplained. Here the sample has tens of thousands of clones; 84% occur a single time. The ten top clones hold approximately 4.5% of the sample. The specimen comprised PBMCs, sampled from a glioma patient whose treatment included an IDH1 peptide vaccine. The receptor set was obtained from a woman under 30 with glioma.

The chain employs TRBV7-2 and TRBJ2-5; 7 bases match TRBD2. The CDR3 totals 15 residues. From germline, CDR1 is SGHTA and CDR2 FQGNSA. V dropped 4 bases and J dropped 4; count of bases not matched to a gene: 9. The CDR3 DNA is TGTGCCAGCAGCTCGTTAGCGGGTGCGGTAGAGACCCAGTACTTC. Translating gives CASSSLAGAVETQYF. Based on the CDR3 plus reference TRBV7-2 and TRBJ2-5, the full variable domain is GAGVSQSPSNKVTEKGKDVELRCDPISGHTALYWYRQSLGQGLEFLIYFQGNSAPDKSGLPSDRFSAERTGGSVSTLTIQRTQQEDSAVYLCASSSLAGAVETQYFGPGTRLLVL.

This chain connects TRBV5-1 to TRBJ1-1, with TRBD1 as a possible D gene (6 bases). Per the germline V gene, CDR1 is SGHRS and CDR2 is YFSETQ. The V gene lost 0 bases and the J gene lost 5 bases, with 17 bases spanning the gap. The CDR3 loop spans 16 amino acids. CDR3 loop: CASSLVRGLQGTEAFF. CDR3 nucleotides: TGCGCCAGCAGCTTGGTCAGGGGATTACAAGGAACTGAAGCTTTCTTT.

This rearrangement joins TRBV18 to TRBJ2-2; possibly TRBD1 for D (5 bases). The CDR3 contains 16 residues. Looked up from germline, CDR1 is KGHSH and CDR2 is LQKENI. The germline V and J ends were trimmed by 3 bases and 4 bases, with 15 bases remaining between them. The CDR3 sequence: CASSPIGRAVTGELFF. CDR3 in DNA: TGTGCCAGCTCACCCATTGGCAGGGCCGTCACCGGGGAGCTGTTTTTT.

V gene TRBV6-5 combines with J gene TRBJ2-7; 12 bases match TRBD2. This CDR3 comprises 15 residues. Germline V CDR1 and CDR2: MNHEY, SVGAGI. Losses at the gene ends were 3 bases for V and 3 bases for J; bases not matched to a gene: 3. The CDR3 DNA reads TGTGCCAGCAGTTATGGACTAGCGGGGATCTACGAGCAGTACTTC. This gives the protein CASSYGLAGIYEQYF.

V gene TRBV2 combines with J gene TRBJ2-7; 7 bases line up with TRBD2. The V and J ends lost 6 bases and 3 bases, in that order; junction bases with no gene match: 5. The CDR3 consists of 13 residues. From germline, CDR1 is SNHLY and CDR2 FYNNEI. The CDR3, as DNA: TGTGCCAGCAGAGGACTAGTCAACTACGAGCAGTACTTC. Translation gives CASRGLVNYEQYF. Combining the CDR3 with reference TRBV2 and TRBJ2-7 gives the whole variable domain EPEVTQTPSHQVTQMGQEVILRCVPISNHLYFYWYRQILGQKVEFLVSFYNNEISEKSEIFDDQFSVERPDGSNFTLKIRSTKLEDSAMYFCASRGLVNYEQYFGPGTRLTVT.

The chain combines TRBV6-1 with TRBJ2-7; D is perhaps TRBD1 or TRBD2 (5 bases each). Trimming stripped 5 bases from V and 1 base from J, with 12 bases between. There are 14 residues in the CDR3. In germline, CDR1 is MNHNS, CDR2 SASEGT. In DNA form, the CDR3 reads TGTGCCAGCAGTTCGGGACCAATGTCCTACGAGCAGTACTTC. This codes for CASSSGPMSYEQYF.

This chain uses TRBV5-1 with TRBJ2-1, with TRBD2 matching 16 bases. CDR3 length equals 18 residues. CDR1 is SGHRS and CDR2 is YFSETQ in the germline V gene. The ends lost 4 bases at V and 2 bases at J; junction bases unmatched: 6. The CDR3 spells CASSPGLAGGKAYNEQFF. The CDR3 nucleotides read TGCGCCAGCAGCCCGGGACTAGCGGGAGGGAAGGCCTACAATGAGCAGTTCTTC.

This clone was observed a handful of times. V and J are TRBV7-2 and TRBJ1-2, with D unresolved. The CDR3 is made up of 14 amino acids. Germline CDR1 SGHTA, CDR2 FQGNSA. Deletions cut 0 bases from V and 3 bases from J, with 8 bases between. The CDR3 nucleotides are TGTGCCAGCAGCTTAGCGCTAGGGTACTATGGCTACACCTTC. It codes for CASSLALGYYGYTF.

The chain's CDR3 is CASRKDSTEAFF. CDR3 nucleotides: TGTGCCAGCAGAAAGGACAGCACTGAAGCTTTCTTT. The chain joins TRBV6-5 to TRBJ1-1, with a weak D call TRBD1 (6 bases). Germline assignment: CDR1 MNHEY and CDR2 SVGAGI. This CDR3 region has 12 residues. Trimming took off 6 bases at V and 4 bases at J, with 9 bases between the two ends.

Points on this clone: Mismatch with germline at one junction end may stem from a read error. The chain employs TRBV9 and TRBJ2-3, with 8 bases identical to TRBD2. CDR1 and CDR2 (germline): SGDLS, YYNGEE. The CDR3 loop spans 17 amino acids. As DNA, the CDR3 is TGTGCCAGCAGCGTAGGGGACGGGGGGGACGTCACATATACGCAGTATTTT. Translated, it gives CASSVGDGGDVTYTQYF.

The chain couples TRBV12-5 to TRBJ2-2; possibly TRBD2 for D (6 bases). V gave up 3 bases and J gave up 3 bases, with 8 bases separating them. CDR3 length equals 14 residues. Germline CDR1 reads LGHNT; CDR2 reads FRNRAP. The CDR3 coding sequence is TGTGCTAGTGGTTTACTAGCTGACACCGGGGAGCTGTTTTTT. Its protein product is CASGLLADTGELFF.

The rearrangement uses TRBV9 and TRBJ2-1, with D possibly TRBD2 on 5 matching bases. The CDR3 length is 14 residues. Germline assignment: CDR1 SGDLS and CDR2 YYNGEE. The ends were cut back, 0 bases at V and 5 bases at J, with 9 bases in the middle. The CDR3 here is CASSVVSGNNEQFF. The CDR3 bases are TGTGCCAGCAGCGTAGTCAGCGGAAACAATGAGCAGTTCTTC.

The rearrangement uses TRBV29-1 and TRBJ2-2, with 7 bases fitting TRBD1. Germline assignment: CDR1 SQVTM and CDR2 ANQGSEA. V shed 4 bases, J shed 0 bases, and the junction held 5 bases outside the gene matches. The CDR3 length is 15 residues. The CDR3: CSVVLGQSNTGELFF. The CDR3 DNA follows: TGCAGCGTTGTGTTGGGACAGTCGAACACCGGGGAGCTGTTTTTT.